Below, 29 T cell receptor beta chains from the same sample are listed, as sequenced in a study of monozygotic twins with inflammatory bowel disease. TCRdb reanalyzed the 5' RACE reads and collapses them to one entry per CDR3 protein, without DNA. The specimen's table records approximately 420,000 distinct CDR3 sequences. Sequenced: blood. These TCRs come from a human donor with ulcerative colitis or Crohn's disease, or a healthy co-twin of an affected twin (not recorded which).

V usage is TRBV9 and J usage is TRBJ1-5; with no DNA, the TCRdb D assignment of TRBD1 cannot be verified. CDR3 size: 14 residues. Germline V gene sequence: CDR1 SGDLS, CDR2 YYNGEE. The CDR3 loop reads CASSVEGGNQPQHF.

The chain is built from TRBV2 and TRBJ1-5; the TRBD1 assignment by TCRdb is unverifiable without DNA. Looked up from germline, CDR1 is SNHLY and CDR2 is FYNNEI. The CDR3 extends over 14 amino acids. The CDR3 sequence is CASSPPGRDQPQHF.

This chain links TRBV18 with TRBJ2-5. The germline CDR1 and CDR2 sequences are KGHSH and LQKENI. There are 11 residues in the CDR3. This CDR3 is CASSNGETQYF. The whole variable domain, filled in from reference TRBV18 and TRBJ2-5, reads NAGVMQNPRHLVRRRGQEARLRCSPMKGHSHVYWYRQLPEEGLKFMVYLQKENIIDESGMPKERFSAEFPKEGPSILRIQQVVRGDSAAYFCASSNGETQYFGPGTRLLVL.

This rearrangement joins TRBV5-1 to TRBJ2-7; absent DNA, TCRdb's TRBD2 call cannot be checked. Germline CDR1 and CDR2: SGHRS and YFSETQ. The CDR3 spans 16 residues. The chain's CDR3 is CASSLMTSGDSYEQYF.

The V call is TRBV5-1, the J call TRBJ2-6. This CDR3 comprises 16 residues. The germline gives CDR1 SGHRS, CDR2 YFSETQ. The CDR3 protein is CASSLGLPSGANVLTF.

This CDR3 reads CASSGTFYNSPLHF. The chain has TRBV6-1 and TRBJ1-6; TCRdb selects TRBD1, and the lack of DNA leaves this call unchecked. Germline CDR1 MNHNS, CDR2 SASEGT. The CDR3 covers 14 residues.

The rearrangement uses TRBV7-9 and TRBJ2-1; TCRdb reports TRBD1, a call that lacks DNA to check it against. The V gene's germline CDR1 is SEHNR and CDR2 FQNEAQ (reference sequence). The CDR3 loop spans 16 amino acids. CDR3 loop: CASSPQGLNRGNEQFF.

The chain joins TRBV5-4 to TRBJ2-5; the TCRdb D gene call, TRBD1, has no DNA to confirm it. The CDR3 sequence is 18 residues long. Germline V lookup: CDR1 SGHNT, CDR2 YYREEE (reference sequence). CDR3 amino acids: CASSLAGQGKTYQETQYF.

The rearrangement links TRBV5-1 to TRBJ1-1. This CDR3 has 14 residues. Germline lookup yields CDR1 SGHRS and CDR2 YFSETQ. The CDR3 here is CASSLRSEDTEAFF.

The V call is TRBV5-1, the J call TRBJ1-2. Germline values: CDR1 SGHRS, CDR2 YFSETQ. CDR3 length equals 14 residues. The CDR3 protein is CASSLRLYEYGYTF. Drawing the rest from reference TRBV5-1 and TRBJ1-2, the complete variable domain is KAGVTQTPRYLIKTRGQQVTLSCSPISGHRSVSWYQQTPGQGLQFLFEYFSETQRNKGNFPGRFSGRQFSNSRSEMNVSTLELGDSALYLCASSLRLYEYGYTFGSGTRLTVV.

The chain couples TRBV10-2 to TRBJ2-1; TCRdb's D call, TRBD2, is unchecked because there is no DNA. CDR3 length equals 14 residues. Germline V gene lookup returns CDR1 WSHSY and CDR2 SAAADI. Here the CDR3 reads CASTLAGANNEQFF.

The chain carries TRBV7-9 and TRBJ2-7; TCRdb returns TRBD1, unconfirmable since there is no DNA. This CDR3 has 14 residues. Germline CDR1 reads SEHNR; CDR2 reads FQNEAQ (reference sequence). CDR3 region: CASRSGTDSYEQYF. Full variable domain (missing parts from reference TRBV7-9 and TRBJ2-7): DTGVSQNPRHKITKRGQNVTFRCDPISEHNRLYWYRQTLGQGPEFLTYFQNEAQLEKSRLLSDRFSAERPKGSFSTLEIQRTEQGDSAMYLCASRSGTDSYEQYFGPGTRLTVT.

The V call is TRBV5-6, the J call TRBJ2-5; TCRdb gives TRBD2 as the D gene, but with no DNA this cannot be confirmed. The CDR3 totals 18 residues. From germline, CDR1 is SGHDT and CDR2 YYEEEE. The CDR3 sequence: CASSLRTSGGLFQETQYF.

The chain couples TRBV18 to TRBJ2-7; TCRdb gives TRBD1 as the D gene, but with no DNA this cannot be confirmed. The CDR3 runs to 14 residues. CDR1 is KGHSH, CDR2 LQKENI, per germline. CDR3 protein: CASSPAVAGDEQYF.

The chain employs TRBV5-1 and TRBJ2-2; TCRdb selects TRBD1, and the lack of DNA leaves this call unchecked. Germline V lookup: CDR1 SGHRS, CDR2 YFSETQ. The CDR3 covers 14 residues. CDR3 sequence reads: CASSFTGNTGELFF.

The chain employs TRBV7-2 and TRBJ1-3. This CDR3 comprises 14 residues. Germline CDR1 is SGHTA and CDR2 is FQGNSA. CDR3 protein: CASSETASGNTIYF. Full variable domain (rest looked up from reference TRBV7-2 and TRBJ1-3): GAGVSQSPSNKVTEKGKDVELRCDPISGHTALYWYRQSLGQGLEFLIYFQGNSAPDKSGLPSDRFSAERTGGSVSTLTIQRTQQEDSAVYLCASSETASGNTIYFGEGSWLTVV.

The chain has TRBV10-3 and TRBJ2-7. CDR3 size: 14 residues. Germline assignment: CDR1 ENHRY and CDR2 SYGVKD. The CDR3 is CAISDRPVTYEQYF.

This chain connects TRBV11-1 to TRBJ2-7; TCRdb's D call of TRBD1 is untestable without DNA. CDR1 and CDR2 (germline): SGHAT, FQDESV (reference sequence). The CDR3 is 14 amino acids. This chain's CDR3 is CASSTLTGFHEQYF.

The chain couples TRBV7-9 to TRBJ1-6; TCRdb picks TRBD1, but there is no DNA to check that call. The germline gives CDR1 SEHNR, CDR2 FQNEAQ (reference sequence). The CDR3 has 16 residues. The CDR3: CASSLGGVKGNSPLHF.

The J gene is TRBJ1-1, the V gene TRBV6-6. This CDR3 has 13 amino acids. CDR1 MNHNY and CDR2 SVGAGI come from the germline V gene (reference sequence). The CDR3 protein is CASSLRFGTEAFF.

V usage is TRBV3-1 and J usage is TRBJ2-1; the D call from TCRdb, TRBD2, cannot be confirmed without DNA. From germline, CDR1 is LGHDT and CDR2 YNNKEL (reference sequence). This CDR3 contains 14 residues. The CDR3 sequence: CASSHSSGANEQFF.

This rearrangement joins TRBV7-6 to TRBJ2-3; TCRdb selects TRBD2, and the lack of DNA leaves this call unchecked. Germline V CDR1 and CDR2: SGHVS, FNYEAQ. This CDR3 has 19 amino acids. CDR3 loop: CASSLVGTSGRGKADTQYF.

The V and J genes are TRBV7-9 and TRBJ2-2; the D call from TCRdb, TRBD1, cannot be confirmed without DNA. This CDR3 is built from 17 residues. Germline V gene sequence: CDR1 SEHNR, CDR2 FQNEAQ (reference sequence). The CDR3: CASSLAFGQTNTGELFF.

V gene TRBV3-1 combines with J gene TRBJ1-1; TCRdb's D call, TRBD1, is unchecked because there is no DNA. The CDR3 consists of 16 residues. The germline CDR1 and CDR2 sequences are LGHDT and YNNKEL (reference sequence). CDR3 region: CASRSWGDIGNTEAFF.

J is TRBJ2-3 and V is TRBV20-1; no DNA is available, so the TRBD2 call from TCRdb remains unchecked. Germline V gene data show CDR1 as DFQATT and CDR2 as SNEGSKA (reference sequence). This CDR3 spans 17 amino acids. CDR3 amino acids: CSARGILMGLSTDTQYF.

Here the CDR3 reads CATSFRTSNTGELFF. The chain recombines TRBV15 with TRBJ2-2; TCRdb selects TRBD2, and the lack of DNA leaves this call unchecked. CDR3 length equals 15 residues. Germline V gives CDR1 LNHNV, CDR2 YYDKDF (reference sequence).

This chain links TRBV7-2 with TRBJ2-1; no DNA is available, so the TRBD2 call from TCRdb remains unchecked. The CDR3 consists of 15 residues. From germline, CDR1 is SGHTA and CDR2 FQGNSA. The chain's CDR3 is CASSPGGGRDNEQFF.

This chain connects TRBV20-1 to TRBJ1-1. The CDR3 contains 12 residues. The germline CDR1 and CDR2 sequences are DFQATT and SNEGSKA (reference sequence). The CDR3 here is CSAQGRTTEAFF.

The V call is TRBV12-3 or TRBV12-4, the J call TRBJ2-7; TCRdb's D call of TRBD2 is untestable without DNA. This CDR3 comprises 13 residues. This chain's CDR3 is CASRPSGTYEQYF.